Sequencing of this T cell receptor beta chain was carried out in a study of blood T cell repertoires in COVID-19. Study details: COVID-19 samples, acute and convalescent, were from the United States, Italy and Spain. PBMCs, B-cell-depleted T cells, or T cells were the source of the cDNA or gDNA that made up the material.

About this clone itself: The same CDR3 is also encoded by other DNA sequences in this sample.

In the authors' methods: By means of reference gene primer amplification, nucleated cell counts were estimated. TCRdb keeps only in-frame clones here, not all; method: immunoSEQ multiplex PCR. The V and J calls and clone size come from that table; D and trimming were worked out from the DNA. The sample yields a few hundred thousand clones, around 81% seen once. Germline V gene sequence: CDR1 DFQATT, CDR2 SNEGSKA (reference sequence). The V gene lost 3 bases and the J gene lost 5 bases, with 4 bases spanning the gap. The CDR3 covers 10 residues. This TCR was recovered from a woman aged 60 to 75 with acute or convalescent COVID-19. The chain is built from TRBV20-1 and TRBJ1-2; the D is unclear. The sequencing input was peripheral blood. The DNA of the CDR3 is TGCAGTGCTAGCAGTTATGGCTACACCTTC. It translates to CSASSYGYTF.